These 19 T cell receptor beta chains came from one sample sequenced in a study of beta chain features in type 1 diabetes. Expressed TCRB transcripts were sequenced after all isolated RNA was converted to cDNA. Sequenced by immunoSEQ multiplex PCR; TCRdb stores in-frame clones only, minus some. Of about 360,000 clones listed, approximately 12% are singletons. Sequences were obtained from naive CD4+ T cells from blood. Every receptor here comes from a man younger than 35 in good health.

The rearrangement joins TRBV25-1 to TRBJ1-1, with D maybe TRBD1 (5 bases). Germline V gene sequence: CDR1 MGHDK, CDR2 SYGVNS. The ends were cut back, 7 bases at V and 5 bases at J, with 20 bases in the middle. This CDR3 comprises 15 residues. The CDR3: CASKEGTSVGTEAFF. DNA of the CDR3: TGTGCCAGCAAGGAAGGGACTTCGGTGGGGACTGAAGCTTTCTTT.

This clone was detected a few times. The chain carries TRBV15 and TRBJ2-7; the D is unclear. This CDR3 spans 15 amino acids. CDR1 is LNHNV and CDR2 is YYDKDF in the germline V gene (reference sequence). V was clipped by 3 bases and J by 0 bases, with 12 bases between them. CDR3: CATSRRLTPSYEQYF. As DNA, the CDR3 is TGTGCCACCAGCAGGAGATTGACACCCTCCTACGAGCAGTACTTC.

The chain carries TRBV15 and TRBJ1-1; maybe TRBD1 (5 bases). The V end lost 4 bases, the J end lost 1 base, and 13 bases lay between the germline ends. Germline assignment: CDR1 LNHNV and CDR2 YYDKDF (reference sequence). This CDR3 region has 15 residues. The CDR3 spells CATSKKEGQNTEAFF. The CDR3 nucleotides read TGTGCCACCAGCAAAAAGGAGGGGCAGAACACTGAAGCTTTCTTT.

CDR3 residues: CASTKLATDTQYF. Here the CDR3 DNA reads TGTGCCAGTACCAAACTAGCTACCGATACGCAGTATTTT. This chain joins TRBV2 and TRBJ2-3; possibly TRBD2 for D (6 bases). The V and J ends lost 9 bases and 6 bases respectively, with 16 bases between them. This CDR3 comprises 13 residues. Germline V gene data show CDR1 as SNHLY and CDR2 as FYNNEI.

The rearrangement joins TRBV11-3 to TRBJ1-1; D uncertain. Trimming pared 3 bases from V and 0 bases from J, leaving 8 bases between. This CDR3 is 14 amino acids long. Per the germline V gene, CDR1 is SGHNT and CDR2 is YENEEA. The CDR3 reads CASSFDNMNTEAFF. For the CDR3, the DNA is TGTGCCAGCAGCTTCGACAACATGAACACTGAAGCTTTCTTT.

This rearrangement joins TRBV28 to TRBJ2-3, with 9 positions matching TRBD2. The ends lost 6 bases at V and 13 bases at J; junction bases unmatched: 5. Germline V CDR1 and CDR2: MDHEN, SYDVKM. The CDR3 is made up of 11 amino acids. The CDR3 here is CASSQRLAEYF. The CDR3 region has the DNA TGTGCCAGCAGCCAGAGACTAGCGGAGTATTTT.

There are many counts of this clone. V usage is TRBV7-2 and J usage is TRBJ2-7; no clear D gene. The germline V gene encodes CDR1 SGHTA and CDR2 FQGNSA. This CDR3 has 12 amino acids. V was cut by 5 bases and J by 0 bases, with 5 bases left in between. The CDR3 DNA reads TGTGCCAGCAGCCAGTTCTCCTACGAGCAGTACTTC. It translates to CASSQFSYEQYF.

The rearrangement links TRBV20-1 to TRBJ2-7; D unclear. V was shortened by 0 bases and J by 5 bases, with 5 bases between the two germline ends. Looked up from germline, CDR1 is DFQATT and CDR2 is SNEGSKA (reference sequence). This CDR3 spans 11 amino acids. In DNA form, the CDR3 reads TGCAGTGCTAGAGATCCAGACGAGCAGTACTTC. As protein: CSARDPDEQYF.

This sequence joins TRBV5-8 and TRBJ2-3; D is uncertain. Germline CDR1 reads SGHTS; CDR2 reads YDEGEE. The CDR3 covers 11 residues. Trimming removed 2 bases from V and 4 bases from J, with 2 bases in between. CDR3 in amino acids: CASSFADTQYF. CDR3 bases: TGTGCCAGCAGCTTCGCAGATACGCAGTATTTT.

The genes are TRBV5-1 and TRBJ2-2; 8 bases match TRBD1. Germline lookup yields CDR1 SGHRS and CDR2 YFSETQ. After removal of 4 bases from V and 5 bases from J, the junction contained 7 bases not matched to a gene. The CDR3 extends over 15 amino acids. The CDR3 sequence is CASSPDRVETGELFF. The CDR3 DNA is TGCGCCAGCAGCCCGGACAGGGTGGAGACCGGGGAGCTGTTTTTT.

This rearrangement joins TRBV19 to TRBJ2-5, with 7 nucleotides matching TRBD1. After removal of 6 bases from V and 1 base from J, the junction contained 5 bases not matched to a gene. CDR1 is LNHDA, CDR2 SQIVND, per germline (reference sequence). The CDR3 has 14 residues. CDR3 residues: CASSDSGGQETQYF. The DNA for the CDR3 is TGTGCCAGTAGCGACTCAGGGGGCCAAGAGACCCAGTACTTC.

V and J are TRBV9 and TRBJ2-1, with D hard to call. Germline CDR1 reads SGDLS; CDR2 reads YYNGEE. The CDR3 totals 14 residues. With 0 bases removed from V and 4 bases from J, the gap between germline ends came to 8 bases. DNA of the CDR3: TGTGCCAGCAGCGTAGGAAGCCGTTACAATGAGCAGTTCTTC. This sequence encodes CASSVGSRYNEQFF.

CDR3 nucleotide sequence: TGTGCCAGCAGCTTAACCCTAGCGGGGGATGAGCGATTCTTC. Protein: CASSLTLAGDERFF. The rearrangement uses TRBV7-2 and TRBJ2-1; 10 nucleotides match TRBD2. Germline V gene sequence: CDR1 SGHTA, CDR2 FQGNSA. This CDR3 is 14 amino acids long. Trimming removed 2 bases from V and 16 bases from J; junction bases left unmatched: 11.

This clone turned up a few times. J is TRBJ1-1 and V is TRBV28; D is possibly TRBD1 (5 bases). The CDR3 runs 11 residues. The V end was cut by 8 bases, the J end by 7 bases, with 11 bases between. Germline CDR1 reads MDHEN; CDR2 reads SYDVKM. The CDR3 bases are TGTGCCAGCTTACGGGGGGGTGAAGCTTTCTTT. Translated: CASLRGGEAFF.

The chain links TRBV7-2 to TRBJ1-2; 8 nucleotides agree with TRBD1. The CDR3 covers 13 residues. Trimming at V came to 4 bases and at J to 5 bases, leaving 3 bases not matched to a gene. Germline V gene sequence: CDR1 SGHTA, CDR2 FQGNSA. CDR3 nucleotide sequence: TGTGCCAGCAGCTCGACAGGGGCTTATGGCTACACCTTC. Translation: CASSSTGAYGYTF.

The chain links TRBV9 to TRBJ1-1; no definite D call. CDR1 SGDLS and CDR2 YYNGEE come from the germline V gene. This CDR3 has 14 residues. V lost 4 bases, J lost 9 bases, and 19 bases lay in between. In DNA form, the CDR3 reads TGTGCCAGCAGCTCCCGGGTGGAGGCAGTCAAAGCTTTCTTT. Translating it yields CASSSRVEAVKAFF. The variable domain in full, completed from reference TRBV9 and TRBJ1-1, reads DSGVTQTPKHLITATGQRVTLRCSPRSGDLSVYWYQQSLDQGLQFLIQYYNGEERAKGNILERFSAQQFPDLHSELNLSSLELGDSALYFCASSSRVEAVKAFFGQGTRLTVV.

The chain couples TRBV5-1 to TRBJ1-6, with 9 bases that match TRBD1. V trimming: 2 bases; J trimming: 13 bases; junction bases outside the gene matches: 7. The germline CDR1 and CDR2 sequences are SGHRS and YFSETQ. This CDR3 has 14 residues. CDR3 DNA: TGCGCCAGCAGCTTAGGGACAGGGAAGACCCCCCTCCACTTT. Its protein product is CASSLGTGKTPLHF.

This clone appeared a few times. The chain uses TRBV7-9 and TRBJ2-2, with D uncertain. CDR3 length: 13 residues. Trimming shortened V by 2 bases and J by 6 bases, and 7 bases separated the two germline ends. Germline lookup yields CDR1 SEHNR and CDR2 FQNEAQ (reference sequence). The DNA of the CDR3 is TGTGCCAGCAGCTTACGTCCCGCCGGGGAGCTGTTTTTT. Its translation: CASSLRPAGELFF.

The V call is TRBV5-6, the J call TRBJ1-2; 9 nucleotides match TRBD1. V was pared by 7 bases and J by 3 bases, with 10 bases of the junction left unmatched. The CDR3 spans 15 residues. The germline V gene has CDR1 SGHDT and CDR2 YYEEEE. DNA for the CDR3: TGTGCCAGCGGCACAAGGACAGGGGCGGACTATGGCTACACCTTC. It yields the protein CASGTRTGADYGYTF.